The subject of this entry is one T cell receptor beta chain. Its recognized antigen is unknown. Base-call qualities are not available, and no considerably larger clone is one nucleotide away. The record originates from a study of cytomegalovirus exposure and HLA in healthy donors listed by TCRdb under 2017. In the study overall: An earlier analysis of roughly 500 of the donors reported 250 to 350 Gb of sequence data and approximately 110 million unique TCR beta sequences from some 180 million T cells. About 330 gigabases of sequencing data and roughly 81 million unique TCR sequences made up an early release that covered under 750 HLA-typed donors. Of the roughly 390 genotyped donors, 70% to 90% were placed in the genetic ancestry cluster associated with self-reported Caucasian donors. The study aimed to test whether signatures of past pathogen exposure could be identified by cataloging public T cell receptors. The study used immunosequencing to profile the T cell repertoires of more than 650 subjects and linked those repertoires to cytomegalovirus serostatus. Besides the first cohort of 550 to 750 subjects, a separate validation cohort made up of roughly 130 different subjects was used. To predict cytomegalovirus infection status, the study combined high-throughput TCR immunosequencing, statistical association of individual TCRs with disease status, and machine learning. A later analysis re-analyzed previously published TCR beta repertoires from 550 to 700 donors and added high-resolution HLA genotyping to study TCR occurrence patterns. Rather than drawing on any new phenotypic data, the later analysis identified candidate immune exposures from TCR beta sequences and the way those sequences occurred across donors. An earlier analysis of roughly 580 of the donors used high-throughput TCR beta sequencing to judge whether each TCR beta V gene segment behaved as functional or pseudogenic. Donor age, sex, ethnicity and CMV serostatus were compiled alongside the repertoire data. A later genetic analysis took genome-wide SNP genotypes for about three fifths of the roughly 700 donors and used that subset as a discovery cohort. All discovery cohort repertoires had been generated using a single sequencing platform. HLA typing included class I and class II loci at four-digit resolution. Typing coverage varied by locus: roughly 620-640 donors for A, B, C, DRB1 and DQB1; 522 for DQA1; approximately 570 for DPA1; more than 450 for DPB1. Roughly 5 DR-DQ haplotypes were handled as single units for association and clustering, since linkage in the cohort was strong. Among some 400 genotyped donors of the cohort, an average of roughly 230,000 unique TCR beta nucleotide sequences was sequenced per donor, of which about 19% were non-productive. Paper-wide results and their limitations: Some IMGT-functional V segments, including TRBV6-2 and TRBV6-3, could not be distinguished by the 87-base-pair reads and were therefore excluded. Only TCR beta chains were sequenced in this cohort, and the absence of alpha or paired-chain data limited detectable features. According to a later analysis, parvovirus B19, influenza, CMV and Epstein-Barr virus appeared linked to several top co-occurrence clusters. Compared with equally common non-associated chains, HLA-associated TCR beta chains in a later analysis were more clonally expanded and had lower generation probabilities. When HLA alleles, especially DR and DQ, strongly co-occurred, TCR associations were difficult to assign to individual alleles. Compared with the roughly 700-donor mean, donors in an Asian-associated ancestry cluster had fewer N-insertions in productive TCRs, according to a later genetic analysis. In an earlier analysis of approximately 600 of the donors, most TCR beta V segments were observed in productive rearrangements about 87% or about 30% of the time, broadly matching IMGT annotations. The study listed over 150 TCR beta chains as associated with cytomegalovirus. It was suggested by the authors that the approach could potentially be generalized to other disease states and immunological phenotypes. The classifier was reported to diagnose cytomegalovirus status with high specificity and sensitivity in both the original and validation cohorts. For the cohort, immune exposure information was limited to CMV serostatus. Correlated functional status among segregating V segments might be attributable to linkage disequilibrium, but an unknown experimental factor could not be ruled out. A later analysis found that most CMV-associated TCR beta chains appeared HLA-restricted, with HLA associations seemingly driven largely by CMV exposure. According to a later analysis, TCR association rates differed among HLA loci, with DRB1 alleles showing the most associated TCRs and HLA-C alleles showing the fewest. V-gene and J-gene trimming of TCR beta chains was associated with a missense DCLRE1C variant in a later genetic analysis, and the association was replicated in an independent cohort. A further reported finding was that TCR beta sequences accurately predicted the HLA-A and HLA-B alleles for most subjects in the first cohort. Three of the identified cytomegalovirus-associated TCR beta chains were confirmed in vitro to be specific for cytomegalovirus antigens. Roughly uniform sequencing depth across donors was assumed in presence/absence analyses, although this assumption may not hold. In a later analysis, 16,951 TCR beta sequences were associated with specific HLA alleles at a false discovery rate of 0.05. Most TCR sequences were observed very rarely across donors, whereas some public TCRs were present in many individuals. Because some donors lacked HLA typing at each locus, the association tests relied only on the typed subset. The earlier analysis of approximately 560 of the donors excluded seventeen rarely observed V segments, including chromosome 9 orphons, because counts were too low. A group of highly shared sequence variants was considered likely to be a technical artifact of the sequencing pipeline.

Its CDR3 holds 16 amino acids, cysteine through phenylalanine. The CDR3 DNA has 48 bases and is translated from base 1. CDR1 and CDR2 are read off the germline V gene as MNHNS and SASEGT. Relative to germline, V is 2 bases shorter and J is 3 bases shorter, with 14 bases between their ends. Libraries were constructed by the immunoSEQ multiplex PCR assay. The multiplex PCR relied on a mix of 60 forward primers for TCR Vbeta segments and 13 reverse primers for TCR Jbeta segments. The CDR3 region of rearranged TCR beta genes was amplified from genomic DNA with a multiplex PCR assay. The amplified TCR beta libraries were sequenced on the Illumina HiSeq System as 87-base-pair reads. The authors processed their data as follows. A later analysis counted approximately 74 million unique TCR beta chains across the 550 to 700 repertoires, and around 12 million of these chains were shared by at least two donors. A nearest-neighbor algorithm error-corrected the raw reads and collapsed the reads into unique sequences, merging closely related sequences to remove PCR and sequencing errors. V, D and J gene segments were assigned by aligning CDR3 sequences to IMGT reference sequences. For a sequence to be retained, a match of at least six nucleotides was required to both a V gene segment and a J gene segment. Rearrangements were called productive when the CDR3 lacked stop codons and stayed in frame with V and J; all others were non-productive. CDR3 was defined by IMGT convention, running from the second conserved V-encoded cysteine to the conserved J-encoded phenylalanine. Sequences without an unambiguous match to a single V gene segment were excluded from the earlier analysis of 450 to 750 of the donors. An earlier analysis of 587 of the donors called V segments functional above 56.7% productive rearrangements and segregating when the between-donor standard deviation exceeded 5%. A statistical classification framework was built to diagnose cytomegalovirus status from the catalog of TCR beta chain sequences. V and J gene assignment, in a later analysis, came from comparing TCR nucleotide sequences with IMGT/GENE-DB human TR gene sequences. In a later analysis, CDR3 sequences and most-parsimonious VDJ recombination scenarios were assigned using the TCRdist pipeline. In a later analysis, every TCR beta chain was defined by the combination of its CDR3 amino acid sequence and its V-gene family, and reads without a unique V-gene family were dropped. In a later analysis, nearly 600 highly shared, low-generation-probability nucleotide sequences were removed to address suspected cross-contamination and a sequencing artifact. A later analysis calculated a clonal expansion index for each public chain from normalized within-repertoire ranks of inferred template counts. A later analysis computed generation probabilities with a VDJ recombination model fitted to out-of-frame rearrangements, and checked the results against IGoR. A later analysis scored TCR-TCR, TCR-HLA and TCR-CMV co-occurrence with hypergeometric tests, applying a repertoire-size bias correction to TCR pairs. A later analysis estimated false discovery rates by permuting HLA or CMV assignments 20 times. In a later analysis, co-occurring TCRs were grouped using DBSCAN, with TCRdist sequence similarity added in when clustering inside HLA-allele-positive subsets. Repertoires with fewer than 30,000 or more than 120,000 public chains were left out of co-occurrence clustering, as were five repertoires with anomalous nucleotide sharing. TCRdb retrieved this table from immuneACCESS and kept in-frame rearrangements only. Not all clones are present; in checked studies, unresolved V genes account for under half, and no reason is known for the remainder. V and J calls and clone size are given by that table; D and trimming were obtained from the DNA. The sample profile shows a few hundred thousand clones; roughly two thirds of them were found once. 2% to 2.5% of the sample goes to the ten largest clones.

The cohort comprised hundreds of healthy bone marrow donors. At the time of sampling, all cohort members were nominally healthy, though unrecorded immune exposures were likely present. The donor tested CMV seronegative and was one of the 352 seronegative cohort members. Every donor gave a peripheral blood sample, and the peripheral blood mononuclear cells from that sample were used for TCR beta sequencing. The Qiagen DNeasy Blood Extraction Kit was used to extract genomic DNA from the blood cell samples. The clonotype comes from a female donor in good health and CMV-seronegative. Recombination connected TRBV6-1 to TRBJ1-5; the D segment could be TRBD1, given 6 matching bases. Sequencing input: PBMCs. The CDR3 in this case is CASSERTGILNQPQHF. Read as DNA, the sequence is TGTGCCAGCAGTGAACGTACAGGGATTCTCAATCAGCCCCAGCATTTT.